This is a list of T cell receptor beta chains from one sample in a study of radiotherapy plus CTLA-4 blockade in lung cancer. Clones were sequenced by immunoSEQ multiplex PCR, and TCRdb holds only the in-frame ones, with some missing. The data contain about 45,000 clones, approximately 76% of them singletons. Sequenced here: peripheral blood, sampled from a patient treated with radiotherapy plus ipilimumab. The receptors originated from a human donor with non-small cell lung cancer who had stable disease on radiotherapy plus ipilimumab. CDR3s include the opening cysteine and the closing phenylalanine or tryptophan. The order of the fields is clone size, V gene, D gene, J gene, CDR3 protein, CDR3 DNA. D genes are given only for firm matches. A clone size is listed for some rows: how often the clone was seen (once, few, many), or a class if it is expanded.

clone_size: -
v_call: TRBV9
d_call: -
j_call: TRBJ2-2
cdr3_aa: CASSVGGANTGELFF
cdr3_nt: TGTGCCAGCAGCGTAGGGGGCGCGAACACCGGGGAGCTGTTTTTT

clone_size: -
v_call: TRBV18
d_call: -
j_call: TRBJ2-1
cdr3_aa: CASSPLPLASNEQFF
cdr3_nt: TGTGCCAGCTCACCACTCCCGCTCGCCAGCAATGAGCAGTTCTTC

clone_size: -
v_call: TRBV5-4
d_call: TRBD1
j_call: TRBJ1-1
cdr3_aa: CASRKPGGLNTEAFF
cdr3_nt: TGTGCCAGCAGGAAACCAGGGGGGCTTAACACTGAAGCTTTCTTT

clone_size: few
v_call: TRBV6-5
d_call: -
j_call: TRBJ2-5
cdr3_aa: CASSYSPQETQYF
cdr3_nt: TGTGCCAGCAGTTACTCGCCCCAAGAGACCCAGTACTTC

clone_size: -
v_call: TRBV11-3
d_call: -
j_call: TRBJ2-2
cdr3_aa: CASSPGRLNTGELFF
cdr3_nt: TGTGCCAGCAGCCCTGGACGATTGAACACCGGGGAGCTGTTTTTT

clone_size: -
v_call: TRBV5-4
d_call: TRBD1
j_call: TRBJ2-2
cdr3_aa: CASSLPGGGTGELFF
cdr3_nt: TGTGCCAGCAGCTTGCCAGGGGGCGGAACCGGGGAGCTGTTTTTT

clone_size: -
v_call: TRBV6-5
d_call: TRBD1
j_call: TRBJ1-6
cdr3_aa: CASGPGQGYSPLHF
cdr3_nt: TGTGCCAGCGGACCGGGACAGGGCTATTCACCCCTCCACTTT

clone_size: few
v_call: TRBV5-6
d_call: -
j_call: TRBJ2-2
cdr3_aa: CASSFTGTGELFF
cdr3_nt: TGTGCCAGCAGCTTTACAGGTACCGGGGAGCTGTTTTTT

clone_size: few
v_call: TRBV27
d_call: -
j_call: TRBJ2-3
cdr3_aa: CASSPRQVDTQYF
cdr3_nt: TGTGCCAGCAGTCCCCGACAGGTAGATACGCAGTATTTT

clone_size: -
v_call: TRBV5-1
d_call: -
j_call: TRBJ1-2
cdr3_aa: CASRMSQDYGYTF
cdr3_nt: TGCGCCAGCAGGATGTCGCAGGACTATGGCTACACCTTC

clone_size: few
v_call: TRBV6-6
d_call: TRBD1
j_call: TRBJ1-2
cdr3_aa: CASSGTGGPYGYTF
cdr3_nt: TGTGCCAGCAGTGGGACAGGGGGTCCCTATGGCTACACCTTC

clone_size: -
v_call: TRBV5-4
d_call: -
j_call: TRBJ1-4
cdr3_aa: CASSLAGGFEKLFF
cdr3_nt: TGTGCCAGCAGCTTGGCCGGAGGGTTTGAAAAACTGTTTTTT

clone_size: -
v_call: TRBV18
d_call: TRBD1
j_call: TRBJ1-1
cdr3_aa: CASSPNRGYTEAFF
cdr3_nt: TGTGCCAGCTCACCGAACAGGGGGTACACTGAAGCTTTCTTT

clone_size: -
v_call: TRBV19
d_call: -
j_call: TRBJ1-5
cdr3_aa: CASSIQGSNQPQHF
cdr3_nt: TGTGCCAGTAGTATACAGGGGAGCAATCAGCCCCAGCATTTT

clone_size: once
v_call: TRBV27
d_call: TRBD1
j_call: TRBJ1-5
cdr3_aa: CASKRTGDSNQPQHF
cdr3_nt: TGTGCCAGCAAAAGGACAGGAGATAGCAATCAGCCCCAGCATTTT

clone_size: -
v_call: TRBV5-1
d_call: -
j_call: TRBJ1-6
cdr3_aa: CASTPGRGDNSPLHF
cdr3_nt: TGCGCCAGCACCCCTGGCAGGGGTGACAATTCACCCCTCCACTTT

clone_size: -
v_call: TRBV30
d_call: -
j_call: TRBJ2-4
cdr3_aa: CAWSVDSRGNIQYF
cdr3_nt: TGTGCCTGGAGTGTGGACAGCCGGGGAAACATTCAGTACTTC